Presented here are 2 T cell receptor beta chains from one specimen sequenced in a study of cytomegalovirus exposure and HLA in healthy donors (TCRdb year 2017). The receptor library was made with the immunoSEQ multiplex PCR assay. A mixture of 60 forward primers for TCR Vbeta segments and 13 reverse primers for TCR Jbeta segments was used in the multiplex PCR. The table comes from immuneACCESS by way of TCRdb, which keeps in-frame sequences with V and J called. Part of the clones is missing from these tables; in studies checked, under half for an unresolved V gene and the rest for unknown reasons. In all, the sample holds 170,000 or so clones, and 70% to 75% of those were seen once. The ten largest clones take up just under 3% of the sample. What was sequenced was PBMCs. These receptors were obtained from a male donor in good health and CMV-seronegative.

This clone was seen only once. This chain links TRBV29-1 with TRBJ2-3; D ambiguous. Trimming shortened V by 3 bases and J by 6 bases, and 10 bases separated the two germline ends. This CDR3 comprises 12 residues. Germline CDR1 SQVTM, CDR2 ANQGSEA. Here the CDR3 DNA reads TGCAGCGTTGACTACCCCTCTGATACGCAGTATTTT. This gives the protein CSVDYPSDTQYF.

The chain uses TRBV6-1 and TRBJ1-5; tentatively, D is TRBD1 (6 bases). Germline V gene data show CDR1 as MNHNS and CDR2 as SASEGT. Trimming took off 6 bases at V and 3 bases at J, with 15 bases between the two ends. The CDR3 is 15 amino acids. CDR3 DNA sequence: TGTGCCAGCAGCCGCATTCAGGGGAACAATCAGCCCCAGCATTTT. It specifies CASSRIQGNNQPQHF.